This T cell receptor (beta chain) was obtained from a study of CD8 T cells in ankylosing spondylitis. This clonotype occurred a few times. No antigen is known for it. The CDR3 covers 11 residues. V was shortened by 6 bases and J by 8 bases, with 13 bases between the two germline ends. In germline, CDR1 is DFQATT, CDR2 SNEGSKA (reference sequence). TCRdb redid the calling of the 5' RACE reads with MiXCR, one entry per CDR3 protein. The data contain around 480,000 distinct CDR3 sequences, over 15% of them singletons. The study's findings and limits: About 8 highly homologous variants made up a TCR beta motif, and this motif appeared characteristic of ankylosing spondylitis blood. Peripheral blood held disease-linked clones only at relatively low frequency, and these were CD8+.

Specimen: blood, either unsorted or a sorted T cell fraction (not recorded which). This TCR derives from a male donor with ankylosing spondylitis. The chain carries TRBV20-1 and TRBJ1-1; D remains ambiguous. CDR3 sequence: CSARENMEAFF. CDR3 coding DNA: TGCAGTGCCCGAGAAAATATGGAAGCTTTCTTT.